The 6 T cell receptor beta chains presented below share a single source sample, sequenced in a study of blood T cells in healthy people across ages. It was with a sample-barcoded 5' primer and a J-beta primer mix that a second PCR of roughly 7 to 12 cycles was run. TCRdb reanalysed the 5' RACE reads using MiXCR and keeps one entry per CDR3 protein. Among about 970,000 distinct CDR3 sequences listed, roughly 51% were seen once. Sequences were obtained from blood. These receptors came from a woman aged 60 to 75 in good health.

CDR3 sequence (DNA): TGTGCCAGCAGTCGACAGGGAATAAGGGACACTGAAGCTTTCTTT. It specifies CASSRQGIRDTEAFF. The genes are TRBV28 and TRBJ1-1; 7 positions agree with TRBD1. The CDR3 contains 15 residues. Germline V gives CDR1 MDHEN, CDR2 SYDVKM. V was clipped by 5 bases and J by 3 bases; unmatched bases: 9.

The J gene is TRBJ2-2, the V gene TRBV5-1, with TRBD2 identical over 8 bases. Germline V gene data show CDR1 as SGHRS and CDR2 as YFSETQ. The CDR3 is 16 residues long. V was pared by 4 bases and J by 5 bases, with 10 bases of the junction left unmatched. The CDR3 DNA follows: TGCGCCAGCAGCAATGACAGGAAGCGGGAGACCGGGGAGCTGTTTTTT. Amino acid sequence: CASSNDRKRETGELFF.

Here the CDR3 DNA reads TGTGCCACCAGCCCCAACGACCCAGATACGCAGTATTTT. Its translation: CATSPNDPDTQYF. The chain employs TRBV24-1 and TRBJ2-3; D ambiguous. Germline CDR1 reads KGHDR; CDR2 reads SFDVKD. Trimming shortened V by 7 bases and J by 4 bases, and 11 bases separated the two germline ends. CDR3 length: 13 amino acids.

This clonotype was observed a few times. This chain joins TRBV27 and TRBJ2-7; D is perhaps TRBD2 (5 bases). CDR3 length: 14 amino acids. Between the trimmed V and J ends, which lost 2 bases and 5 bases, there was a span of 13 bases. In germline, CDR1 is MNHEY, CDR2 SMNVEV (reference sequence). In nucleotides, the CDR3 is TGTGCCAGCAGTTTAGGTACAGCCGGGAACGAGCAGTACTTC. Protein: CASSLGTAGNEQYF.

This chain joins TRBV11-2 and TRBJ2-5, with a possible D match to TRBD1 (7 bases). The assigned J gene may be wrong: the sequence end matches TRBJ2-7 better. CDR1 SGHAT and CDR2 FQNNGV come from the germline V gene. The CDR3 runs to 17 residues. CDR3 residues: CASSLGDIFRGEYEQYF. The CDR3 nucleotides read TGTGCCAGCAGCTTAGGGGATATCTTCAGGGGGGAATACGAGCAGTACTTC.

This clonotype was found a few times. The chain recombines TRBV3-1 with TRBJ2-7, with TRBD2 identical over 8 bases. This CDR3 region has 15 residues. The junction had 6 bases not matched to a gene; V was cut back by 3 bases and J by 2 bases. Per the germline V gene, CDR1 is LGHDT and CDR2 is YNNKEL (reference sequence). CDR3 coding DNA: TGTGCCAGCAGCCATGTTGGACTAGCCGCCTACGAGCAGTACTTC. Protein sequence: CASSHVGLAAYEQYF.